The T cell receptor beta chain under discussion was sequenced for a study of T cells in Graves' hyperthyroidism and ophthalmopathy. Overall study findings and caveats: Ophthalmopathy was separated from stable hyperthyroidism by a 13 V-J model.

Patients showing uncontrolled infection, other autoimmune disease, pregnancy or lactation were ineligible. This clonotype was seen ten or more times. Its antigen is still unknown. Amplified regions were TCR beta CDR3 sequences from RNA transcripts. TCR CDR3 regions were first amplified by RT-PCR with HTBI primers. TCRdb redid the calling of the multiplex PCR reads with MiXCR, one entry per CDR3 protein. Of about 350,000 distinct CDR3 sequences in the sample, around 14% were seen once. The sequence was collected from a woman under 40 with Graves' hyperthyroidism. Sequencing was carried out using blood.

The DNA for the CDR3 is TGTGCCAGCAGTCTTTTTTTTGGGCTAGCGGGGGTATATACGCAGTATTTT. Amino acid sequence: CASSLFFGLAGVYTQYF. V gene TRBV27 combines with J gene TRBJ2-3; 10 bases are shared with TRBD2. CDR1 MNHEY and CDR2 SMNVEV come from the germline V gene (reference sequence). The CDR3 totals 17 residues. Losses at the gene ends were 5 bases for V and 7 bases for J; bases not matched to a gene: 15.